This TCR beta chain was obtained from a study of beta chain features in type 1 diabetes. This clone has a handful of counts. The antigen is unknown. All of the isolated RNA was reverse transcribed, so expressed TCRB transcripts were sequenced. Measured with immunoSEQ multiplex PCR; TCRdb has only the in-frame clones, and not every one. The sample holds hundreds of thousands of clones, over 13% seen once. Germline values: CDR1 LNHDA, CDR2 SQIVND (reference sequence). This CDR3 region has 14 residues. V was pared by 4 bases and J by 7 bases, with 17 bases between. Broader study findings: A moderate, significant TCRB CDR3 shortening appeared in type 1 diabetes across four CD4+ subsets.

Sequenced sample: naive CD4+ T cells from blood. The chain employs TRBV19 and TRBJ2-7; a weak D match, TRBD2 (5 bases). This clonotype originated in a man aged 18-30 years with type 1 diabetes. CDR3 in DNA: TGTGCCAGTAGTAAGGAGGATTCCCTTCCGGAGCAGTACTTC. Its translation: CASSKEDSLPEQYF. Drawing the rest from reference TRBV19 and TRBJ2-7, the complete variable domain is DGGITQSPKYLFRKEGQNVTLSCEQNLNHDAMYWYRQDPGQGLRLIYYSQIVNDFQKGDIAEGYSVSREKKESFPLTVTSAQKNPTAFYLCASSKEDSLPEQYFGPGTRLTVT.